These T cell receptor beta chains were read from a single sample in a study of cytomegalovirus exposure and HLA in healthy donors. This table comes from immunoSEQ multiplex PCR, and its TCRdb copy is limited to in-frame clones, with some not included. This table has 150,000 to 200,000 clones, over 75% appearing once. Sequencing used PBMCs. These TCRs come from a female donor in good health and CMV-seronegative. Both conserved end residues are trimmed from each CDR3.

TRBV5-8,TRBJ2-3,ASSPLAGGTDTQY
TRBV29-1,TRBJ2-2,SVEDLTGTGELF
TRBV19,TRBJ2-7,ASSIRDRVGEQY
TRBV27,TRBJ1-6,ASSLEQGSYSPLH
TRBV29-1,TRBJ1-2,SVATGTGGVYGYT
TRBV6-6,TRBJ1-4,ASSLDRVKNEKLF
TRBV7-2,TRBJ1-2,ASSAPGQVLYGYT
TRBV6-5,TRBJ1-1,ASSYSGHGNTEAF
TRBV5-4,TRBJ2-7,ASSWGAGLSYEQY
TRBV28,TRBJ2-7,ASSLGLVSYEQY
TRBV7-9,TRBJ2-5,ASREGRPRETQY
TRBV28,TRBJ2-2,ASSLPGPNTGELF
TRBV6-5,TRBJ2-5,ASSVGTGIIKTQY
TRBV5-1,TRBJ1-1,ASRGTGTEAF
TRBV7-3,TRBJ2-2,ASSPYTGELF
TRBV27,TRBJ2-5,ASSPLAATQETQY
TRBV4-1,TRBJ2-7,ASSQDATRIYEQY
TRBV19,TRBJ1-5,ASSIDRGGYSNQPQH
TRBV4-1,TRBJ2-3,ASSRGGGASTDTQY
TRBV6-6,TRBJ2-5,ASSYDRGAWEETQY
TRBV19,TRBJ2-5,ASIWTGSGKETQY
TRBV10-3,TRBJ1-5,AISGGPGEPQH
TRBV7-2,TRBJ1-1,ASSLALPAEAF
TRBV5-4,TRBJ2-1,ASSFNNEQF
TRBV29-1,TRBJ1-1,SVERGEAF
TRBV7-8,TRBJ1-2,ASSLAAIKGGYYGYT
TRBV19,TRBJ2-1,ASRIAGTGAYNEQF
TRBV6-5,TRBJ2-5,ASSYGQEKTQY
TRBV11-2,-,ASSLISHEQY
TRBV18,TRBJ2-5,ASSPLTGGEETQY
TRBV7-6,TRBJ2-1,ASSLRGGRDEQF
TRBV6-6,TRBJ2-5,ASRELAGAQETQY
TRBV5-1,-,ASSLAPGVEQY
TRBV9,TRBJ2-3,ASSVLSGSTDTQY
TRBV5-1,TRBJ2-7,ASSWEGGAYEQY
TRBV5-1,TRBJ2-3,ASSLEGRRGTDTQY
TRBV28,TRBJ1-2,ASSPKRPPGGYGYT
TRBV6-1,TRBJ1-3,ASSDPRGAGNTIY
TRBV6-5,TRBJ2-7,ASSSGQSNEQY
TRBV7-8,TRBJ1-2,ASSLGQNGYT
TRBV28,TRBJ2-2,ASSLVGGPTGELF
TRBV29-1,TRBJ2-7,SVAETSGNEQY
TRBV7-2,TRBJ1-4,ASRLLGALNEKLF
TRBV28,TRBJ1-3,ASSSQGNTIY
TRBV13,TRBJ2-7,ASSPGTGAYEQY
TRBV6-6,TRBJ2-2,ASSSDRGNTGELF
TRBV27,TRBJ1-5,ASSWGGNSNQPQH
TRBV6-5,TRBJ2-3,ASSYTSGSTDTQY
TRBV5-1,TRBJ2-2,ASSLAEGLTGELF
TRBV30,TRBJ2-1,AWSPSYNEQF
TRBV29-1,TRBJ1-1,SGRQGRVDTEAF
TRBV5-6,TRBJ1-5,ASSFRQGDNQPQH
TRBV7-6,TRBJ2-7,ASSGGQGFYEQY
TRBV2,TRBJ1-2,ASKRGGDGYT
TRBV9,TRBJ2-1,ASSVETDGNEQF